The 21 T cell receptor beta chains below come from one sample, sequenced in a study of cytomegalovirus exposure and HLA in healthy donors. With 60 Vbeta and 13 Jbeta primers, the PCR was carried out. Generated by immunoSEQ multiplex PCR, the TCRdb table keeps only in-frame clones and is missing some. The sample holds around 150,000 clones, roughly two thirds seen once. Sequencing input: PBMCs. The source of these receptors is a young woman in good health and CMV-seronegative.

The rearrangement uses TRBV6-6 and TRBJ1-6; TRBD1 matches 7 bases. V lost 8 bases, J lost 6 bases, and 4 bases stayed unmatched. CDR1 MNHNY and CDR2 SVGAGI come from the germline V gene (reference sequence). The length of the CDR3 is 13 residues. CDR3: CASAGTVNSPLHF. CDR3 nucleotides: TGTGCCAGCGCCGGGACAGTTAATTCACCCCTCCACTTT.

This clone has a single count. The rearrangement joins TRBV10-1 to TRBJ1-2; 8 bases match TRBD1. The J segment lost 3 bases and the V segment lost 10 bases, leaving 16 bases of the junction unmatched. Germline V CDR1 and CDR2: WNHNN, SYGVQD (reference sequence). CDR3 size: 16 residues. The CDR3 is CATPRLRQGRDYGYTF. The CDR3 bases are TGCGCCACCCCGCGACTGAGACAGGGGAGAGACTATGGCTACACCTTC.

This sequence joins TRBV7-2 and TRBJ2-3; the D gene is possibly TRBD2 (7 bases). V lost 2 bases to trimming and J lost 8 bases, with 17 bases between them. The CDR3 spans 15 residues. The germline V gene has CDR1 SGHTA and CDR2 FQGNSA. CDR3 DNA sequence: TGTGCCAGCAGCTTACTACCGGACAGCGGGGCTACGCAGTATTTT. It yields the protein CASSLLPDSGATQYF.

This chain links TRBV7-9 with TRBJ1-2; D remains ambiguous. The length of the CDR3 is 14 residues. Germline assignment: CDR1 SEHNR and CDR2 FQNEAQ (reference sequence). The V end lost 0 bases, the J end lost 5 bases, and 10 bases lay between the germline ends. The CDR3 loop reads CASSLAVMEYGYTF. In nucleotides, the CDR3 is TGTGCCAGCAGCTTAGCAGTGATGGAGTATGGCTACACCTTC.

J is TRBJ1-5 and V is TRBV5-8; D is perhaps TRBD1 (5 bases). V lost 4 bases and J lost 7, with 21 bases in between. CDR3 length: 16 residues. Germline CDR1 is SGHTS and CDR2 is YDEGEE. DNA for the CDR3: TGTGCCAGCAGCCCACCTACCGGAACAGGTCAACAGCCCCAGCATTTT. Translation: CASSPPTGTGQQPQHF.

The V call is TRBV15, the J call TRBJ1-5; D is unclear. Germline-derived CDR1 and CDR2 are LNHNV and YYDKDF (reference sequence). This CDR3 is built from 12 residues. Trimming left V 1 base short and J 7 bases short, with 5 bases between. CDR3 DNA sequence: TGTGCCACCAGCAGAGCCCAACAGCCCCAGCATTTT. Translating gives CATSRAQQPQHF.

This clone was counted between two and nine times. The chain has TRBV19 and TRBJ1-6, with D unclear. The length of the CDR3 is 16 residues. Trimming shortened V by 0 bases and J by 0 bases, and 6 bases separated the two germline ends. Germline V gene sequence: CDR1 LNHDA, CDR2 SQIVND (reference sequence). Written as DNA, the CDR3 is TGTGCCAGTAGTATAGAAACCAGCTCCTATAATTCACCCCTCCACTTT. As protein: CASSIETSSYNSPLHF.

The J gene is TRBJ1-2, the V gene TRBV25-1; 7 bases agree with TRBD1. V shed 4 bases and J 5 bases; nucleotides not matched to a gene: 16. The CDR3 loop spans 17 amino acids. The germline V gene encodes CDR1 MGHDK and CDR2 SYGVNS. CDR3 loop: CASSAGTARLRFYGYTF. CDR3 bases: TGTGCCAGCAGTGCCGGGACAGCCCGGTTGCGCTTTTATGGCTACACCTTC.

Concerning this clone: At the DNA level, this CDR3 is encoded by other sequences in the same sample as well. The CDR3 DNA reads TGTGCCAGCAGTGGTACAGGGGAAGAGACCCAGTACTTC. Its protein is CASSGTGEETQYF. This chain connects TRBV6-1 to TRBJ2-5, with TRBD1 matching over 7 bases. V lost 4 bases, J lost 3 bases, and 2 bases stayed unmatched. This CDR3 is 13 amino acids long. From germline, CDR1 is MNHNS and CDR2 SASEGT.

The CDR3, as DNA: TGTGCCAGCAGCTCAATTAGCGGGGGCTACGAGCAGTACTTC. This encodes CASSSISGGYEQYF. The chain links TRBV5-5 to TRBJ2-7; 9 bases fit TRBD2. With V trimmed by 3 bases and J by 3 bases, 4 bases remained unmatched. The germline CDR1 and CDR2 sequences are SGHKS and YYEKEE (reference sequence). The CDR3 is 14 amino acids.

The V gene is TRBV7-2, the J gene TRBJ2-2; 7 nucleotides agree with TRBD2. Germline V gene sequence: CDR1 SGHTA, CDR2 FQGNSA. The CDR3 is 15 amino acids. With V trimmed by 5 bases and J by 0 bases, 3 bases remained unmatched. The chain's CDR3 is CASSQGLPNTGELFF. In nucleotides, the CDR3 is TGTGCCAGCAGCCAGGGACTACCGAACACCGGGGAGCTGTTTTTT.

This rearrangement joins TRBV29-1 to TRBJ2-3; TRBD2 might be the D (6 bases). V lost 6 bases to trimming and J lost 0 bases, with 10 bases between them. This CDR3 is 13 amino acids long. Germline V CDR1 and CDR2: SQVTM, ANQGSEA. The CDR3 DNA is TGCAGCGTCCCGGGACTCAGCACAGATACGCAGTATTTT. Its protein product is CSVPGLSTDTQYF.

The chain employs TRBV5-4 and TRBJ2-1; TRBD1 agrees at 7 bases. Germline V gives CDR1 SGHNT, CDR2 YYREEE (reference sequence). This CDR3 has 17 residues. J gave up 8 bases and V 4 bases, and 18 bases lay outside the gene matches. The CDR3 loop reads CASSVPGTVKHYDEQFF. Here the CDR3 DNA reads TGTGCCAGCAGCGTGCCCGGGACAGTCAAACATTACGATGAGCAGTTCTTC.

The chain links TRBV5-4 to TRBJ2-5; 8 nucleotides agree with TRBD2. CDR1 is SGHNT, CDR2 YYREEE, per germline (reference sequence). The length of the CDR3 is 15 residues. V shed 4 bases, J shed 5 bases, and the junction held 10 bases outside the gene matches. CDR3 in amino acids: CASSTTQAGVETQYF. The CDR3 nucleotides read TGTGCCAGCAGCACCACTCAAGCGGGAGTGGAGACCCAGTACTTC.

The chain is built from TRBV28 and TRBJ2-2; 7 bases align to TRBD2. The CDR3 consists of 14 residues. Losses at the gene ends were 2 bases for V and 5 bases for J; bases not matched to a gene: 2. CDR1 and CDR2 from the germline V gene are MDHEN and SYDVKM. CDR3 protein: CASSLGGETGELFF. CDR3 coding DNA: TGTGCCAGCAGTTTAGGGGGGGAGACCGGGGAGCTGTTTTTT.

The V and J genes are TRBV30 and TRBJ2-1; weak D call: TRBD2 (6 bases). Trimming took 0 bases from V and 4 from J, leaving 13 bases between them. This CDR3 has 15 residues. Germline V CDR1 and CDR2: GTSNPN, SVGIG (reference sequence). The CDR3 sequence: CAWSVGGALYNEQFF. In nucleotides, the CDR3 is TGTGCCTGGAGTGTTGGAGGGGCGTTATACAATGAGCAGTTCTTC. The full variable domain, in which reference TRBV30 and TRBJ2-1 provide the parts outside the CDR3, is SQTIHQWPATLVQPVGSPLSLECTVEGTSNPNLYWYRQAAGRGLQLLFYSVGIGQISSEVPQNLSASRPQDRQFILSSKKLLLSDSGFYLCAWSVGGALYNEQFFGPGTRLTVL.

This chain's CDR3 is CASKPGQGPDEQFF. The CDR3 DNA is TGTGCCAGTAAACCGGGACAGGGACCCGATGAGCAGTTCTTC. The chain uses TRBV4-2 and TRBJ2-1; TRBD1 agrees at 9 bases. Germline V gene sequence: CDR1 LGHNA, CDR2 YNFKEQ. Trimming at V came to 9 bases and at J to 8 bases, leaving 11 bases not matched to a gene. This CDR3 region has 14 residues.

The chain couples TRBV27 to TRBJ1-5; D remains unclear. CDR3 length: 15 residues. Germline V gene sequence: CDR1 MNHEY, CDR2 SMNVEV (reference sequence). Trimming shortened V by 6 bases and J by 0 bases, and 12 bases separated the two germline ends. CDR3 DNA: TGTGCCAGCAGCAAAACCCCAGATAGCAATCAGCCCCAGCATTTT. As protein: CASSKTPDSNQPQHF.

V and J are TRBV21-1 and TRBJ1-4. TRBV21-1 is recorded as a pseudogene. This CDR3 is built from 14 residues. The CDR3 protein is CASSRLRANEKLFF. The CDR3 nucleotides read TGTGCCAGCAGCAGACTCCGGGCTAATGAAAAACTGTTTTTT.

This clone was seen once. V and J are TRBV7-2 and TRBJ2-1; TRBD2 is a possible D gene (6 bases). The CDR3 consists of 14 residues. Germline CDR1 is SGHTA and CDR2 is FQGNSA. Trimming pared 0 bases from V and 8 bases from J, leaving 11 bases between. CDR3 in amino acids: CASSLAWGGDEQFF. In nucleotides, the CDR3 is TGTGCCAGCAGCTTAGCTTGGGGAGGCGATGAGCAGTTCTTC.

This clone was counted only a few times. J is TRBJ1-1 and V is TRBV9; D gene unclear. The ends were cut back, 4 bases at V and 1 base at J, with 11 bases in the middle. Germline CDR1 reads SGDLS; CDR2 reads YYNGEE. This CDR3 contains 14 residues. CDR3 protein: CASSSSVGNTEAFF. In nucleotides, the CDR3 is TGTGCCAGCAGCTCTAGTGTGGGGAACACTGAAGCTTTCTTT.